This T cell receptor beta chain was observed in a study of beta chain features in type 1 diabetes. The study, taken as a whole, reports: High TCR expression in some cells could lead to their over-representation in cDNA sequencing. The study found fewer insertions and more deletions at VDJ junctions in type 1 diabetes patients. Compared with healthy donors, patients appeared to share more similar naive, central memory and regulatory TCRB repertoires.

Concerning this clone itself: Its antigen is unidentified. This same CDR3 is encoded by further DNA sequences in the sample.

The CDR3 is 14 residues long. In germline, CDR1 is SGHTA, CDR2 FQGNSA. Between the trimmed V and J ends, which lost 1 base and 1 base, there was a span of 6 bases. What was sequenced were expressed TCRB transcripts, since all of the isolated RNA had been reverse transcribed. Roughly 3.6 million reads were obtained on average from naive, central memory and regulatory T cell samples. Sequencing was performed with immunoSEQ multiplex PCR; in TCRdb, only in-frame clones are kept and a portion is missing. The sample shows about 470,000 clones, 25% to 35% of them seen only once. The sequencing input was naive CD4+ T cells from blood. This rearrangement joins TRBV7-2 to TRBJ2-3; the D is unclear. The clonotype was recovered from a man between 18 and 29 years old in good health. This chain's CDR3 is CASSLEAGTDTQYF. CDR3 sequence (DNA): TGTGCCAGCAGCTTAGAGGCGGGCACAGATACGCAGTATTTT.